Here is one TCR beta chain with its context. The antigen remains unidentified. A much larger clonotype is one base distant, so this may be a read error. V gave up 4 bases and J gave up 6 bases, with 33 bases separating them. There are 20 residues in the CDR3. In germline, CDR1 is SGHDT, CDR2 YYEEEE. These data are taken from a study of identical twins. TCRdb re-analysed the 5' RACE reads in MiXCR, keeping a single row per CDR3 protein. The sample contains about 100,000 distinct CDR3 sequences, 5.9% of which appear only once. Study findings and constraints: Zero-insertion analyses were open to partial confounding by invariant MAIT and iNKT cells.

The clonotype comes from a woman in her forties or fifties in good health. The chain joins TRBV5-6 to TRBJ2-3; a weak D match, TRBD1 (6 bases). The sequencing input was memory T cells sorted from blood. CDR3 in amino acids: CASSISWGPGRPSKKDTQYF. CDR3 bases: TGTGCCAGCAGCATATCATGGGGGCCTGGGCGGCCCTCCAAAAAGGATACGCAGTATTTT.